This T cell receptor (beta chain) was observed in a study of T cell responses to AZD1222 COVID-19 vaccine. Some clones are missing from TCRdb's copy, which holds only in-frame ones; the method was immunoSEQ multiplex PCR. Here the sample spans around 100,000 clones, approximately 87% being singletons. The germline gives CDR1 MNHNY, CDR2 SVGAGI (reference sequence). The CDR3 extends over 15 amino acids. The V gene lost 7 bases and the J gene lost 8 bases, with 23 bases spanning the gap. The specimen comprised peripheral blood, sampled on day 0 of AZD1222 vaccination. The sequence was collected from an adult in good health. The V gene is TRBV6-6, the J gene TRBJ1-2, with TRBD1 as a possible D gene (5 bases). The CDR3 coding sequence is TGTGCCAGCAAGGATTCAGGGCAGGATCGGGTCGGCTACACCTTC. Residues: CASKDSGQDRVGYTF.